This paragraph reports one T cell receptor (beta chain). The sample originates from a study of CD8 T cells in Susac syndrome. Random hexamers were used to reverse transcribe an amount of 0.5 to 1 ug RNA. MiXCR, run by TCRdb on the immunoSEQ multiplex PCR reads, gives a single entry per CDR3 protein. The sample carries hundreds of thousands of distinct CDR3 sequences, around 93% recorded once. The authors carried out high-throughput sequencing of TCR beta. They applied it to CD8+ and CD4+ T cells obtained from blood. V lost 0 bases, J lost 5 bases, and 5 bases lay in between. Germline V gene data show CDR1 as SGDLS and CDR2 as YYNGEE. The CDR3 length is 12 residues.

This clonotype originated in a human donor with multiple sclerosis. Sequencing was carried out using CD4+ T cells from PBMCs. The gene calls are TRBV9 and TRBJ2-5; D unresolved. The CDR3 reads CASSVAGETQYF. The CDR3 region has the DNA TGTGCCAGCAGCGTAGCTGGGGAGACCCAGTACTTC.